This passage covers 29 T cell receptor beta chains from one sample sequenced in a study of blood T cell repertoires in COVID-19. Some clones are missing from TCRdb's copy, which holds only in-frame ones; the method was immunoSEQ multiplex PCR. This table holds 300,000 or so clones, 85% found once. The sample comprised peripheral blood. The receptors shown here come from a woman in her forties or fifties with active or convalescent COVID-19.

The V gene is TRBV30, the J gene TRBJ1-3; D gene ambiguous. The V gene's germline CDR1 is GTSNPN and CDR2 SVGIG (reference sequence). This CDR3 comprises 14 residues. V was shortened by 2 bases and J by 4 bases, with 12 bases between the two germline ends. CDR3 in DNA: TGTGCCTGGAGTTCGGGATATGGAGGAAACACCATATATTTT. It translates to CAWSSGYGGNTIYF. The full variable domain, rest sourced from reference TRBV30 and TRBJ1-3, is SQTIHQWPATLVQPVGSPLSLECTVEGTSNPNLYWYRQAAGRGLQLLFYSVGIGQISSEVPQNLSASRPQDRQFILSSKKLLLSDSGFYLCAWSSGYGGNTIYFGEGSWLTVV.

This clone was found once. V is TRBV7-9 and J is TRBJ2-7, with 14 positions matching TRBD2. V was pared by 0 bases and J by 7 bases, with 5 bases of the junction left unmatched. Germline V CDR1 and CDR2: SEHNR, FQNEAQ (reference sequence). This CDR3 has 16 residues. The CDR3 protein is CASSLAGTSGSREQYF. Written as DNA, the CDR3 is TGTGCCAGCAGCTTAGCGGGGACTAGCGGGAGTCGGGAGCAGTACTTC.

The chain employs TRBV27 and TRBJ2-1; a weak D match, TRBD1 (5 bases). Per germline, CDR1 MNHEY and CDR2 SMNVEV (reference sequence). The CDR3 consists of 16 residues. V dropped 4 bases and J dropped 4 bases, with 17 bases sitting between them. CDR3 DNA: TGTGCCAGCAGTTGGGGCTACCCCCCTTCGTACAATGAGCAGTTCTTC. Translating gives CASSWGYPPSYNEQFF.

CDR3 coding DNA: TGTGCCAGCAGCCGAGGGACTAGCGGGAGCTACGAGCAGTACTTC. Its protein product is CASSRGTSGSYEQYF. V usage is TRBV7-9 and J usage is TRBJ2-7, with TRBD2 matching over 14 bases. This CDR3 has 15 residues. Germline V gene lookup returns CDR1 SEHNR and CDR2 FQNEAQ (reference sequence). The ends lost 5 bases at V and 3 bases at J; junction bases unmatched: 3.

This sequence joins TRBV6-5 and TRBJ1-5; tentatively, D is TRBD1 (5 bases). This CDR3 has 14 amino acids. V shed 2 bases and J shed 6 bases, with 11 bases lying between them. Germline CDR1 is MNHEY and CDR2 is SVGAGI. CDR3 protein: CASSYGGGGQPQHF. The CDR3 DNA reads TGTGCCAGCAGTTACGGGGGGGGAGGTCAGCCCCAGCATTTT.

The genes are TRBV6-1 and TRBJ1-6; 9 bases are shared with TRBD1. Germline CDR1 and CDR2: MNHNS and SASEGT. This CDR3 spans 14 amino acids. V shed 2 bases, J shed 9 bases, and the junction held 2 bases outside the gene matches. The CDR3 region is CASSETGGGSPLHF. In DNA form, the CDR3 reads TGTGCCAGCAGTGAAACAGGGGGCGGTTCACCCCTCCACTTT.

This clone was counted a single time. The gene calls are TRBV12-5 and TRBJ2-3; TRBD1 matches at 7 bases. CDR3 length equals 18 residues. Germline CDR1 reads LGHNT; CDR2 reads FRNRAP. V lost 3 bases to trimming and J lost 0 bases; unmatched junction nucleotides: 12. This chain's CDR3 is CASGFSYGTELSTDTQYF. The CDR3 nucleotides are TGTGCTAGTGGTTTCTCCTACGGGACAGAACTTAGCACAGATACGCAGTATTTT.

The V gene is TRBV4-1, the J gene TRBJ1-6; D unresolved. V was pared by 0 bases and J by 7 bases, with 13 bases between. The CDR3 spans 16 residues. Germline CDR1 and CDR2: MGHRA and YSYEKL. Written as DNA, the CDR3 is TGCGCCAGCAGCCAAGAAGGTCGGGCGGGGAATTCACCCCTCCACTTT. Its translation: CASSQEGRAGNSPLHF.

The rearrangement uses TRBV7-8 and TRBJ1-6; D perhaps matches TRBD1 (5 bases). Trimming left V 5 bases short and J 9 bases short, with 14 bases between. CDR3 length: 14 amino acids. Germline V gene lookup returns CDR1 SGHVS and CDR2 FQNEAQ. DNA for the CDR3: TGTGCCAGCAGCCCGGACATGGGGTTTTCACCCCTCCACTTT. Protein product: CASSPDMGFSPLHF.

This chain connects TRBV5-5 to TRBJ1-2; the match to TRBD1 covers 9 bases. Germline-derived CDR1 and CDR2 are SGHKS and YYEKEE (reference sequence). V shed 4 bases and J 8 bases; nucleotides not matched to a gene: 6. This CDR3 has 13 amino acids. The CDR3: CASSPTGGRGYTF. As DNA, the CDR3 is TGTGCCAGCAGCCCGACAGGGGGACGGGGCTACACCTTC.

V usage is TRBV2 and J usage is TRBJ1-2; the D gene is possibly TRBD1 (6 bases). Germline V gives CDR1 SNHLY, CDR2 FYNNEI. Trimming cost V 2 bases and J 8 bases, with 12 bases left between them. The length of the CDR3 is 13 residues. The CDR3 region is CASSERGTLGYTF. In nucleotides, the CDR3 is TGTGCCAGCAGTGAAAGGGGGACCCTCGGCTACACCTTC.

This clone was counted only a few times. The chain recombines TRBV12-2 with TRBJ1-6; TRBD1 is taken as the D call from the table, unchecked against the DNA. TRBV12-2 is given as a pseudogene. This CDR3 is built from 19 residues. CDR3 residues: CASRFETGRPSSYNSPLHF. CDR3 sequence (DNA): TGTGCAAGTCGCTTCGAAACAGGACGCCCCAGCTCCTATAATTCACCCCTCCACTTT.

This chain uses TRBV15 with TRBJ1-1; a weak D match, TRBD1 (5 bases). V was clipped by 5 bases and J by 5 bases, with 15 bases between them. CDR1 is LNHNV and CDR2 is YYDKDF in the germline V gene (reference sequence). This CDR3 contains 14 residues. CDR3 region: CATSFGGERTEAFF. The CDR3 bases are TGTGCCACCAGCTTCGGGGGGGAACGGACTGAAGCTTTCTTT.

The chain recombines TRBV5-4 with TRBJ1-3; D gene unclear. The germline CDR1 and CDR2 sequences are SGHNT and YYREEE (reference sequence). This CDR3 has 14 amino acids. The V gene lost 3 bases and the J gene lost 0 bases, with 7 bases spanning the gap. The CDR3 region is CASSSRDSGNTIYF. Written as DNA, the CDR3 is TGTGCCAGCAGCTCCCGGGACTCTGGAAACACCATATATTTT.

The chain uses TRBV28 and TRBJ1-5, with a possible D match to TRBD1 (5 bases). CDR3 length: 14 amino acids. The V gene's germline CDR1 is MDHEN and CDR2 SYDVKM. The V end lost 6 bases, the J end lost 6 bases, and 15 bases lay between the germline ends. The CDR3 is CASSRQGRGQPQHF. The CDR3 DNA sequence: TGTGCCAGCAGCCGGCAGGGCAGAGGTCAGCCCCAGCATTTT.

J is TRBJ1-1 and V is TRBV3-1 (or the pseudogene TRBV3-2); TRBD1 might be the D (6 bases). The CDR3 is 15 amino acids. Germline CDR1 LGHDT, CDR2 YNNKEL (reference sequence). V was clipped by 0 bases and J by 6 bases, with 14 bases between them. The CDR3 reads CASSQDDRFSAEAFF. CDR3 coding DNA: TGTGCCAGCAGCCAAGACGACAGGTTCTCCGCTGAAGCTTTCTTT.

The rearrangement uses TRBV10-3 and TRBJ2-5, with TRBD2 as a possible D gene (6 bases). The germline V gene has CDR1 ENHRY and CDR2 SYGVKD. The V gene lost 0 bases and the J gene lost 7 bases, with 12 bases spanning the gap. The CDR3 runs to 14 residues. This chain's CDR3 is CAISESSARGTQYF. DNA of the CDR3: TGTGCCATCAGTGAGTCATCGGCGCGGGGGACCCAGTACTTC.

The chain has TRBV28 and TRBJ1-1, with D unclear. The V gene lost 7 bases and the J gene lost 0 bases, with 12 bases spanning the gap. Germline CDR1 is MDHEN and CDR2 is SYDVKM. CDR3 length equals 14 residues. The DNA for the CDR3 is TGTGCCAGCACCGCGAGAGCGATGAACACTGAAGCTTTCTTT. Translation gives CASTARAMNTEAFF.

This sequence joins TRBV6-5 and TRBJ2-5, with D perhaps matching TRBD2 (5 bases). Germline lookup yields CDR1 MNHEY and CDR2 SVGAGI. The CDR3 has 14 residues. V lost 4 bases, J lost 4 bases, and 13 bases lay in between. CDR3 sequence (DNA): TGTGCCAGCAGTTTACTGGCAGGAGGAGAGACCCAGTACTTC. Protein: CASSLLAGGETQYF.

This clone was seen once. Here the CDR3 reads CAIPAEGDGYTF. The CDR3, as DNA: TGTGCCATCCCGGCAGAAGGGGATGGCTACACCTTC. The genes are TRBV2 and TRBJ1-2; possibly TRBD1 for D (5 bases). Germline V gene lookup returns CDR1 SNHLY and CDR2 FYNNEI. Deletions cut 10 bases from V and 6 bases from J, with 15 bases between. There are 12 residues in the CDR3.

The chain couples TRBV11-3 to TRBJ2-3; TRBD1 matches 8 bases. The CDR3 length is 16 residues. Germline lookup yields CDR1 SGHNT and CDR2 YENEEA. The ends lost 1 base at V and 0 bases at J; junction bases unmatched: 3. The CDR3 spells CASSLGTGPSTDTQYF. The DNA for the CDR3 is TGTGCCAGCAGCTTAGGGACAGGGCCTAGCACAGATACGCAGTATTTT.

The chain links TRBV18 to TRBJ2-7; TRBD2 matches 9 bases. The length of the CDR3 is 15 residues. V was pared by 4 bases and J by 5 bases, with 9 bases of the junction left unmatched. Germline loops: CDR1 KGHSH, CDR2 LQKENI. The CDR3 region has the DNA TGTGCCAGCTCACGAATAGCGGGAGATTTCCACGAGCAGTACTTC. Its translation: CASSRIAGDFHEQYF.

The CDR3 DNA is TGTGCCAGCAGTGGGACAGTAAATAGCAATCAGCCCCAGCATTTT. Encoded protein: CASSGTVNSNQPQHF. This rearrangement joins TRBV2 to TRBJ1-5; D is perhaps TRBD1 (6 bases). The germline CDR1 and CDR2 sequences are SNHLY and FYNNEI. V lost 4 bases and J 0 bases, leaving 10 bases between the germline ends. The CDR3 runs 15 residues.

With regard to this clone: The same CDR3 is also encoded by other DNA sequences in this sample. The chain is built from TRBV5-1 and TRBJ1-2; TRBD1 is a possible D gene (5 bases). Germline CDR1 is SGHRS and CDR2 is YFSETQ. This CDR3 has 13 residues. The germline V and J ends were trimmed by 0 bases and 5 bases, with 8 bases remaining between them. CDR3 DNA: TGCGCCAGCAGCTTGGGACAGAGTTATGGCTACACCTTC. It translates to CASSLGQSYGYTF.

The CDR3: CASRGTYSSLGTEAFF. For the CDR3, the DNA is TGTGCCAGCAGAGGGACATACAGCAGCCTGGGCACTGAAGCTTTCTTT. This chain connects TRBV2 to TRBJ1-1, with D possibly TRBD1 on 6 matching bases. The V gene lost 6 bases and the J gene lost 4 bases, with 21 bases spanning the gap. The CDR3 covers 16 residues. The germline gives CDR1 SNHLY, CDR2 FYNNEI.

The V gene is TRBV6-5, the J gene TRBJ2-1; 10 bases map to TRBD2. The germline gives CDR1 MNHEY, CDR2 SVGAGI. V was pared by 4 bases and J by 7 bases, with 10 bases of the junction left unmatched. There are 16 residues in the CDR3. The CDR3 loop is CASSFWTSGGRNEQFF. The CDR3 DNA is TGTGCCAGCAGTTTTTGGACTAGCGGAGGGAGGAATGAGCAGTTCTTC.

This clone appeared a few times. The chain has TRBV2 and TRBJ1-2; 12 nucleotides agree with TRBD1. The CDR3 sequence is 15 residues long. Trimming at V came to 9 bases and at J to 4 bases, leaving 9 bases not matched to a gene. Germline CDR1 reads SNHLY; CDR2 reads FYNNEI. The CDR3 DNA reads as TGTGCCAGGCCCGGGACAGGGGGCTACGGCTATGGCTACACCTTC. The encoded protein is CARPGTGGYGYGYTF.

The CDR3 here is CASSHRDTSGNTIYF. Here the CDR3 DNA reads TGTGCCAGCAGTCACCGGGACACCTCTGGAAACACCATATATTTT. V usage is TRBV2 and J usage is TRBJ1-3; weak D call: TRBD1 (6 bases). The germline gives CDR1 SNHLY, CDR2 FYNNEI. This CDR3 spans 15 amino acids. V lost 5 bases to trimming and J lost 0 bases, with 11 bases between them.

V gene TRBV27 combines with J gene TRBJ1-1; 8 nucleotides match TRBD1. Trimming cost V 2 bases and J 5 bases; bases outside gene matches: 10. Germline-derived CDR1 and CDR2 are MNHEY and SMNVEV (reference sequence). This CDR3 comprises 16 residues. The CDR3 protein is CASSLRAGGGYTEAFF. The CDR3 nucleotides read TGTGCCAGCAGTTTACGGGCAGGGGGCGGTTATACTGAAGCTTTCTTT.